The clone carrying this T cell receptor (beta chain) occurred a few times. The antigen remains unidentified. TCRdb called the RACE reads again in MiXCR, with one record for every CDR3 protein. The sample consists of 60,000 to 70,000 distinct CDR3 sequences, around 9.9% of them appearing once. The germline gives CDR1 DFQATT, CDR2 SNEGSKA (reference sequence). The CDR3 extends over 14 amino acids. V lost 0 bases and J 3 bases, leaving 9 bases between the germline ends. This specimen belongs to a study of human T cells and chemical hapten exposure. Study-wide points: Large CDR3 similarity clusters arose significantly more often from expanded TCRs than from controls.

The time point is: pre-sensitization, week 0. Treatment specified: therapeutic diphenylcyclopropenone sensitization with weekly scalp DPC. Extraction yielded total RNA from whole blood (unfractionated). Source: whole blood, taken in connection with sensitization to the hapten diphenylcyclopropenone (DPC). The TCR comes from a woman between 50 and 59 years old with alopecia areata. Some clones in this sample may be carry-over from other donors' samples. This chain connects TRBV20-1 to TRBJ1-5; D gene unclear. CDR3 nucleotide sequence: TGCAGTGCTAGAGATCTAGGGAACAATCAGCCCCAGCATTTT. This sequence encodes CSARDLGNNQPQHF.